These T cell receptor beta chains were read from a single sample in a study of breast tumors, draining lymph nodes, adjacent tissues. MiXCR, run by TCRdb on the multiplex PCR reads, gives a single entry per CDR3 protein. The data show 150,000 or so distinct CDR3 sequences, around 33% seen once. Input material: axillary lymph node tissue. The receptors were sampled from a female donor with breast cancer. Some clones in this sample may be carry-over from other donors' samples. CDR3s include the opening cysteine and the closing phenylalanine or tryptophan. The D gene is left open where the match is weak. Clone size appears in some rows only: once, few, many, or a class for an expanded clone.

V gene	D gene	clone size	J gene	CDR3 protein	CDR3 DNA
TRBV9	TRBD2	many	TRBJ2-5	CASSPHLPGLAGLPALGTQYF	TGTGCCAGCAGCCCTCACCTCCCGGGACTAGCGGGATTACCCGCTTTGGGGACCCAGTACTTC
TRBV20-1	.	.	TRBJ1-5	CSAGTTGQRELSSGPQHF	TGCAGTGCGGGGACTACCGGTCAGAGGGAGCTGAGTTCGGGGCCCCAGCATTTT
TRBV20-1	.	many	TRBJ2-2	CSADWDNRREGELFF	TGCAGTGCTGATTGGGACAACCGAAGGGAGGGGGAGCTGTTTTTT
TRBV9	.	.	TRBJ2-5	CASSFYICSARDRTPVLETQYF	.
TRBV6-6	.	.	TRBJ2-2	CASSYSVSLSRLAGPGELFF	TGTGCCAGCAGTTACTCGGTGTCGCTAAGCCGGCTGGCTGGCCCCGGGGAGCTGTTTTTT
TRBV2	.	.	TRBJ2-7	CASRLPSGTWSSYEQYF	TGTGCCAGCAGGCTCCCCTCCGGGACGTGGAGCTCCTACGAGCAGTACTTC
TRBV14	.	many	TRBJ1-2	CASSQVRASGYTF	TGTGCCAGCAGCCAAGTGCGGGCTAGTGGCTACACCTTC
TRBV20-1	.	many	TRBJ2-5	CSASWGRETQYF	TGCAGTGCTAGTTGGGGGAGAGAGACCCAGTACTTC
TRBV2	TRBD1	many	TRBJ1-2	CASSQGQRNSVYTF	TGTGCCAGCAGTCAGGGACAGAGGAATTCGGTCTACACCTTC
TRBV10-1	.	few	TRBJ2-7	CASSESSGGSYEQYF	TGCGCCAGCAGTGAGTCGTCTGGAGGCAGCTACGAGCAGTACTTC
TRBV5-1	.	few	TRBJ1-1	CASSYQDNEAFF	TGCGCCAGCAGCTATCAGGACAATGAAGCTTTCTTT
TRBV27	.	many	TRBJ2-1	CASSVLSRDTNEQFF	TGTGCCAGCAGTGTCCTATCCAGGGACACCAATGAGCAGTTCTTC
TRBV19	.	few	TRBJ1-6	CASSINGDYNSPLHF	TGTGCCAGTAGTATAAACGGTGACTATAATTCACCCCTCCACTTT
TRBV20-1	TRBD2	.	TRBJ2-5	CSAREYGGLAGLEAQYF	TGCAGTGCTAGAGAGTACGGGGGACTAGCGGGGCTTGAGGCCCAGTACTTC
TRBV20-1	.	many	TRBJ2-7	CSARKAPTYEQYF	TGCAGTGCTAGAAAAGCGCCGACCTACGAGCAGTACTTC
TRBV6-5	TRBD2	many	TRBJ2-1	CASSGAGVGEQFF	TGTGCCAGCAGTGGAGCGGGAGTAGGTGAGCAGTTCTTC
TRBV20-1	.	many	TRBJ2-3	CSAYRAPDTQYF	TGCAGTGCCTACCGGGCTCCCGATACGCAGTATTTT
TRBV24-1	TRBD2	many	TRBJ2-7	CATSEPVGRGGSYEQYF	TGTGCCACCAGTGAGCCCGTGGGGCGGGGGGGCTCCTACGAGCAGTACTTC
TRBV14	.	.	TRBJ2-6	CASSQGGTEAF	TGTGCCAGCAGCCAAGGGGGTACTGAAGCTTTC
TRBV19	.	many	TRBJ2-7	CASTPSWGGSYEQYF	TGTGCCAGCACACCCTCCTGGGGCGGCTCCTACGAGCAGTACTTC
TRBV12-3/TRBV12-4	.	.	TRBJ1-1	CASSAGLLGTEAFF	TGTGCCAGCAGCGCAGGACTCCTCGGGACTGAAGCTTTCTTT
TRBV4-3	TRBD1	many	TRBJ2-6	CASSQEQGVLSGANVLTF	TGCGCCAGCAGCCAAGAACAGGGGGTTCTCTCTGGGGCCAACGTCCTGACTTTC
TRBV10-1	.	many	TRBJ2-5	CASSESGGPETQYF	TGCGCCAGCAGTGAGTCTGGGGGGCCGGAGACCCAGTACTTC
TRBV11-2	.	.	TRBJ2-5	CASSSDMGVQYF	TGTGCCAGCAGCTCAGATATGGGGGTCCAGTACTTC
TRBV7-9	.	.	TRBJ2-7	CASSSPGRQPYEQYF	TGTGCCAGCAGCTCTCCGGGACGGCAACCCTACGAGCAGTACTTC
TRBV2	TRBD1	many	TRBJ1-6	CASSDGTNRGSPLHF	TGTGCCAGCAGTGACGGCACCAACAGGGGTTCACCCCTCCACTTT
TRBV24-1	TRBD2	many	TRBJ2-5	CATGVAGEQYQETQYF	TGTGCCACCGGGGTAGCGGGGGAACAGTACCAAGAGACCCAGTACTTC
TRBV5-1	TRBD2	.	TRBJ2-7	CASSSSGLAGVREQYF	TGTGCCAGCAGCTCCTCGGGACTAGCGGGAGTACGAGAGCAGTACTTC
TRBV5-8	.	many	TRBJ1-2	CASSLARQRGEGYTF	TGTGCCAGCAGCTTGGCGCGGCAAAGGGGTGAGGGCTACACCTTC